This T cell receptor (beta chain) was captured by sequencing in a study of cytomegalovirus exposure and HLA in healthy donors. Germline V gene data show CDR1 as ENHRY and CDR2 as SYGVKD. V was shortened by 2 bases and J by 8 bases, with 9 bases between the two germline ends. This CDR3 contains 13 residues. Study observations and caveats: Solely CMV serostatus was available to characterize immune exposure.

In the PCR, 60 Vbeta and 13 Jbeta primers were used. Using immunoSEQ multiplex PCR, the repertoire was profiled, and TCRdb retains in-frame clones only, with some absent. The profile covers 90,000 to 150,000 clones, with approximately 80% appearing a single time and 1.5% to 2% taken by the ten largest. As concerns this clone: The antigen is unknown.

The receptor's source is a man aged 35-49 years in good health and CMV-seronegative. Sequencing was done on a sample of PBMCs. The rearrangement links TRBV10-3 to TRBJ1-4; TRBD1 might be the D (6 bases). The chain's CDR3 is CAISETGREKLFF. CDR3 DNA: TGTGCCATCAGTGAGACAGGGCGAGAAAAACTGTTTTTT.